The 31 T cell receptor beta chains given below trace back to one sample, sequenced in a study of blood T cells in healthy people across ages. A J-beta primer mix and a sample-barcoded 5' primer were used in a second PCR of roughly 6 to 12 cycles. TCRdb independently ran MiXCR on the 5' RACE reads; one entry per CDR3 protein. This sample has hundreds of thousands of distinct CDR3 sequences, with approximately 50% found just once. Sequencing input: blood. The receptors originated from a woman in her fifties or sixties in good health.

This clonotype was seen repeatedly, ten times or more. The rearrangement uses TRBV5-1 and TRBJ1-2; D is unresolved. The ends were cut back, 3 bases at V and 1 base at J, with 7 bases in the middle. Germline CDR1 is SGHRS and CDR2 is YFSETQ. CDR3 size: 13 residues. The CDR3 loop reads CASSYSNNYGYTF. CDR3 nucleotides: TGCGCCAGCAGCTACTCCAATAACTATGGCTACACCTTC.

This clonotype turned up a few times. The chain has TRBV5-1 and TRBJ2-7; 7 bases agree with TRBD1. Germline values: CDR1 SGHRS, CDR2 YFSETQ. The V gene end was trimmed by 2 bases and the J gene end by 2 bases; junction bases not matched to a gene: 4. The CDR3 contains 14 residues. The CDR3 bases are TGCGCCAGCAGCTTAAGGGGGCGAGCCTACGAGCAGTACTTC. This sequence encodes CASSLRGRAYEQYF.

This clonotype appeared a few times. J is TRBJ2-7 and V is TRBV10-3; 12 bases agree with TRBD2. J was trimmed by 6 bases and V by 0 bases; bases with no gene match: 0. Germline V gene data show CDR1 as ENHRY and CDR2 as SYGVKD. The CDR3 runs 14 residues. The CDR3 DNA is TGTGCCATCAGTGAGTCGACTAGCGGGAGCGAGCAGTACTTC. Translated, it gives CAISESTSGSEQYF.

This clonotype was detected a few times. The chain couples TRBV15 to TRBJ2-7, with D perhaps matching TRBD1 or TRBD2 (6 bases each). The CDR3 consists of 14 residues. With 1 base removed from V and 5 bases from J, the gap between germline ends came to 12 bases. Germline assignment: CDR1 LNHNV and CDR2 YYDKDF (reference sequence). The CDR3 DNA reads TGTGCCACCAGCAGAGTGGGGGGCCCAGACGAGCAGTACTTC. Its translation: CATSRVGGPDEQYF.

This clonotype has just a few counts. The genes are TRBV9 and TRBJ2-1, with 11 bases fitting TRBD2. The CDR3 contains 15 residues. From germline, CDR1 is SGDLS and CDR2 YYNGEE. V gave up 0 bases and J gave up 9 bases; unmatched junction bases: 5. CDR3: CASSVGTSGRGEQFF. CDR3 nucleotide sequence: TGTGCCAGCAGCGTAGGTACTAGCGGGAGAGGTGAGCAGTTCTTC.

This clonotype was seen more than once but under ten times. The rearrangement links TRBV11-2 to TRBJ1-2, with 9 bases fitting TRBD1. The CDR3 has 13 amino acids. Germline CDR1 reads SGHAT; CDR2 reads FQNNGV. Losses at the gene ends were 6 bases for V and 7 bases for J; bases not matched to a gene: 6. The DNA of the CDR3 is TGTGCCAGCAGTATACAGGGGGCTCGTGGCTACACCTTC. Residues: CASSIQGARGYTF.

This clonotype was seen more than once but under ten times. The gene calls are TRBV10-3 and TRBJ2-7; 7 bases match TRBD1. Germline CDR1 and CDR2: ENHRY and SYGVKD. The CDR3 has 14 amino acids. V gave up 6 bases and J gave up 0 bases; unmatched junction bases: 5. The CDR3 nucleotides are TGTGCCATCAGAAGACAGGGTAGCTCCTACGAGCAGTACTTC. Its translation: CAIRRQGSSYEQYF.

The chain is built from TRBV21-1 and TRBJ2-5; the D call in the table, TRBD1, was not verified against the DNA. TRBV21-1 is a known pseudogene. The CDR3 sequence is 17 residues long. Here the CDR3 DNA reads TGTGCCAGCAGCAGAGTAGGAGGCAGGGGACTCCAAGAGACCCAGTACTTC. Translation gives CASSRVGGRGLQETQYF.

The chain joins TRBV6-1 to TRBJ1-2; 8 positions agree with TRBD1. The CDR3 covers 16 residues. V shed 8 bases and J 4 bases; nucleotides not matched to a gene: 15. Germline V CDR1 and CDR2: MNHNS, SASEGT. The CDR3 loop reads CASGVTSAGGTYGYTF. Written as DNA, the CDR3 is TGTGCCAGCGGGGTGACCTCAGCAGGGGGCACCTATGGCTACACCTTC.

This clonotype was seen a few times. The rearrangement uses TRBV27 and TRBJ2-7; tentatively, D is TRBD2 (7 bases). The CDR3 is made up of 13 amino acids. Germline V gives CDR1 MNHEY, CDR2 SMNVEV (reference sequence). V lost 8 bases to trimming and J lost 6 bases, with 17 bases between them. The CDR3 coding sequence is TGTGCCAGCGGATTCAGGGGAGGGGCCGAGCAGTACTTC. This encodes CASGFRGGAEQYF.

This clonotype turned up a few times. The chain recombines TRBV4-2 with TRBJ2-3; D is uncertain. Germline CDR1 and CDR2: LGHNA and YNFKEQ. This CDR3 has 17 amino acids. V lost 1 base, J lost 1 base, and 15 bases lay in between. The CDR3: CASSQGGAHGGTDTQYF. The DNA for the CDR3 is TGTGCCAGCAGCCAAGGAGGAGCCCATGGTGGCACAGATACGCAGTATTTT.

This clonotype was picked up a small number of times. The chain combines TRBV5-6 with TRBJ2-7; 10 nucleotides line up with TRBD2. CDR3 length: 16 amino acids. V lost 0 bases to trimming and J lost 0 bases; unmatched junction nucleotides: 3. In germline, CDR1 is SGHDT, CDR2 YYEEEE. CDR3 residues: CASSLVTSGVSYEQYF. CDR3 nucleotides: TGTGCCAGCAGCTTGGTCACTAGCGGGGTCTCCTACGAGCAGTACTTC.

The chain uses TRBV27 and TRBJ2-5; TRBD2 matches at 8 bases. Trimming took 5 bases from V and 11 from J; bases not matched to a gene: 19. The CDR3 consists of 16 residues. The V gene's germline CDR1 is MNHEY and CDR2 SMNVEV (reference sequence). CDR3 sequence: CASSDGGGTTFRRQYF. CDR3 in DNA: TGTGCCAGCAGTGACGGGGGGGGGACCACCTTTCGTCGGCAGTACTTC.

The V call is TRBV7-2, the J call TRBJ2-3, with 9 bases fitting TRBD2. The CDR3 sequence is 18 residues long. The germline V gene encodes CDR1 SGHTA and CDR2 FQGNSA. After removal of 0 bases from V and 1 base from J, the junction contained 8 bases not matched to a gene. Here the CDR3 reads CASSLALAGRAGTDTQYF. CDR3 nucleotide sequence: TGTGCCAGCAGCTTAGCCCTAGCGGGACGTGCTGGCACAGATACGCAGTATTTT.

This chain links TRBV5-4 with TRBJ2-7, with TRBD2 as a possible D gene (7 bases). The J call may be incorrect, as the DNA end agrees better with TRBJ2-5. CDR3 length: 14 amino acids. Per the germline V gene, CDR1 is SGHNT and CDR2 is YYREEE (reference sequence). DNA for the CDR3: TGTGCCAGCAGAGTAGGGGGGGGTGAGAAGACCCAGTACTTC. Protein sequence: CASRVGGGEKTQYF.

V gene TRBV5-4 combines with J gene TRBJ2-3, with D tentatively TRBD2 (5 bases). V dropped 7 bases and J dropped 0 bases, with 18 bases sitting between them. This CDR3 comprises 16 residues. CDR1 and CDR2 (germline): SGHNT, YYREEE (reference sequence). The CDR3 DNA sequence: TGTGCCAGCGGGTCCGGGGTTCGAACTAGCACAGATACGCAGTATTTT. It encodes CASGSGVRTSTDTQYF.

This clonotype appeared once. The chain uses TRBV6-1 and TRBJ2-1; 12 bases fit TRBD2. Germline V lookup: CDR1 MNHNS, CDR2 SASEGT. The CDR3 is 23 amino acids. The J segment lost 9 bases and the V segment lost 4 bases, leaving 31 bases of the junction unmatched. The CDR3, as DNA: TGTGCCAGCAGTGGGAGGCGGACAGGGGGTACGAAGGCTAGCGGGAGGGGAGCTAGTGAGCAGTTCTTC. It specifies CASSGRRTGGTKASGRGASEQFF.

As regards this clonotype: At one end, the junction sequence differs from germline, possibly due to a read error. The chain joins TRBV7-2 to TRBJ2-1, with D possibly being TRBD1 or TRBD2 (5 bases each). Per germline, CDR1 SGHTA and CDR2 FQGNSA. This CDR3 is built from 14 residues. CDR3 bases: TGTGCCAGCAGTTTAGGGACCTCTTGGAATGAGCAGTTCTTC. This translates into CASSLGTSWNEQFF.

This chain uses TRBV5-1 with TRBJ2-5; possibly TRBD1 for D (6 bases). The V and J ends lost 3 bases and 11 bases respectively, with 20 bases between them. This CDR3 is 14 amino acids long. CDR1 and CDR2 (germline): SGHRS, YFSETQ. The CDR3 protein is CASSYSGTKTEQYF. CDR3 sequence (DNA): TGCGCCAGCAGCTACTCCGGGACAAAAACGGAGCAGTACTTC.

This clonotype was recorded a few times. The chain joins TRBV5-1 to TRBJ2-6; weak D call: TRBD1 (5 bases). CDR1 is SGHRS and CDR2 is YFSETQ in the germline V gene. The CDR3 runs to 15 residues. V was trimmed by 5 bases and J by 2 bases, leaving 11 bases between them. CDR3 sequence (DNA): TGCGCCAGCAGTAACCAGGGTGCTGGGGCCAACGTCCTGACTTTC. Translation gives CASSNQGAGANVLTF.

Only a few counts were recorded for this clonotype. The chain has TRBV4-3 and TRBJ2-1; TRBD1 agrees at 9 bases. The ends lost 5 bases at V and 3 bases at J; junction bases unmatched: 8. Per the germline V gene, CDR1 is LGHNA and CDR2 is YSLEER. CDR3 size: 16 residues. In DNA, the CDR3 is TGCGCCAGCAGCAGTGACAGGGGGGCGGTCTACAATGAGCAGTTCTTC. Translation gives CASSSDRGAVYNEQFF.

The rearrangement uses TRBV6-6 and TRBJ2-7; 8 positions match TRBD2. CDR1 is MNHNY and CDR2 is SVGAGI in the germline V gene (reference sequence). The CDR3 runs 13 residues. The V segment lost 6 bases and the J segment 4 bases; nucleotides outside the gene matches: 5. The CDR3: CASRTSAAYEQYF. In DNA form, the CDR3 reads TGTGCCAGCAGGACTAGCGCCGCGTACGAGCAGTACTTC.

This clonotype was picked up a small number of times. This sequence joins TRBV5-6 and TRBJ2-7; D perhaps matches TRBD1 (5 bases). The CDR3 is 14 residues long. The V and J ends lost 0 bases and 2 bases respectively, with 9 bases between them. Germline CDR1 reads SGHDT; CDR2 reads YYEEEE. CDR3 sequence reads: CASSLADSTYEQYF. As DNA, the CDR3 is TGTGCCAGCAGCTTGGCCGACAGCACCTACGAGCAGTACTTC.

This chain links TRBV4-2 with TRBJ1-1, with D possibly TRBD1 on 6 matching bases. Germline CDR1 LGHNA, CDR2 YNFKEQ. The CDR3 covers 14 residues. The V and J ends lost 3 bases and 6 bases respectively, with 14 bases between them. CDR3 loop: CASSQLGQLSEAFF. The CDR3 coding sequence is TGTGCCAGCAGCCAGCTAGGACAGCTCTCTGAAGCTTTCTTT.

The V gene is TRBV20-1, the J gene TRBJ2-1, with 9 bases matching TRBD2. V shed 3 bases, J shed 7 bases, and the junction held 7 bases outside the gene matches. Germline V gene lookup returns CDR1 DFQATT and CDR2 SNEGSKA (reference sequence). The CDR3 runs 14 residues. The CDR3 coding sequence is TGCAGTGCTAGTCGCGGGAGGGCCCTGAATGAGCAGTTCTTC. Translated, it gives CSASRGRALNEQFF.

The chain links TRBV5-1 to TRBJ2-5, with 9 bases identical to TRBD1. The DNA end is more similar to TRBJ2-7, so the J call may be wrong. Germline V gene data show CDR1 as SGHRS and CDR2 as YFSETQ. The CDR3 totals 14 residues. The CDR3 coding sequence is TGCGCCAGCAGCAAGGGACAGGGCGGCCACGAGCAGTACTTC. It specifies CASSKGQGGHEQYF.

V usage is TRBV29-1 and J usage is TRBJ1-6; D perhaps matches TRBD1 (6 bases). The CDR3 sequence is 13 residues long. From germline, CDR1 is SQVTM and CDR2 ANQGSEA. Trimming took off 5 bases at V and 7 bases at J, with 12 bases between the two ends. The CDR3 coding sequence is TGCAGCGTTAGGGGGGCAATAAATTCACCCCTCCACTTT. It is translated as CSVRGAINSPLHF.

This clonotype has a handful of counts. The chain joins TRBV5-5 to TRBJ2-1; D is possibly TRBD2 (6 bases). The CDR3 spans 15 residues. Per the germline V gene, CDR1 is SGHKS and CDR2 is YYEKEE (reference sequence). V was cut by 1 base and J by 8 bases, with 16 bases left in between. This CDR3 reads CASSLRTGVVDEQFF. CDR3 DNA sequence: TGTGCCAGCAGCTTGAGGACGGGAGTGGTCGATGAGCAGTTCTTC.

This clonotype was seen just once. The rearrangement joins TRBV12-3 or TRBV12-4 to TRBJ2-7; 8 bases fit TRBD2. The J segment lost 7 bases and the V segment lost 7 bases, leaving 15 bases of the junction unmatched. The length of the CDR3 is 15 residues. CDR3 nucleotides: TGTGCCAGCAAACCGGGACTAGAAACCGTCAATGAGCAGTACTTC. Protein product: CASKPGLETVNEQYF.

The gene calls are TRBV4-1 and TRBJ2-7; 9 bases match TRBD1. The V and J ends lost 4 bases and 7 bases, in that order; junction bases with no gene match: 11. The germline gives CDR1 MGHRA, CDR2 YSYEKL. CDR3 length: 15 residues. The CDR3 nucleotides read TGCGCCAGCAGCCTCGCCGGGACAGGGATTAGGGAGCAGTACTTC. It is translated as CASSLAGTGIREQYF.

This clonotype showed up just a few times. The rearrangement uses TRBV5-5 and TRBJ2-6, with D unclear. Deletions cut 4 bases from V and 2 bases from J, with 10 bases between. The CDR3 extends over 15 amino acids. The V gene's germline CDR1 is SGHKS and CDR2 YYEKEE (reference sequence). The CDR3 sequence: CASSKNSAGANVLTF. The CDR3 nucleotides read TGTGCCAGCAGCAAAAACAGTGCTGGGGCCAACGTCCTGACTTTC.